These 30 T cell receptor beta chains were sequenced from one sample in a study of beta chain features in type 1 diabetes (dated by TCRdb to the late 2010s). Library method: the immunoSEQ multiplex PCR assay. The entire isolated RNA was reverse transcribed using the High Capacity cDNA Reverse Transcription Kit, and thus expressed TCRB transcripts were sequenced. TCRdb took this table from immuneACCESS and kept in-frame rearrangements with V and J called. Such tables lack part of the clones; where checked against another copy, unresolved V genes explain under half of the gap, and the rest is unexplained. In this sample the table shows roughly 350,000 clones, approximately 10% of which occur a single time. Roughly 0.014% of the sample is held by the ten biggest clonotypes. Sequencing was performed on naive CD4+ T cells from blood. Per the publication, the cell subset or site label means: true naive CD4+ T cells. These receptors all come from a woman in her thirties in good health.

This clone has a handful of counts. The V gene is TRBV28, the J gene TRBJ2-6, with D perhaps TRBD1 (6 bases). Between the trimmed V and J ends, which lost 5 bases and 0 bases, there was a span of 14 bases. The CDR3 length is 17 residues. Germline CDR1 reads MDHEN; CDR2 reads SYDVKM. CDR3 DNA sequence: TGTGCCAGCAGTACCGGGACACCTTTCTCTGGGGCCAACGTCCTGACTTTC. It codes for CASSTGTPFSGANVLTF. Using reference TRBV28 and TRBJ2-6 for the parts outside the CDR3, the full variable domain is DVKVTQSSRYLVKRTGEKVFLECVQDMDHENMFWYRQDPGLGLRLIYFSYDVKMKEKGDIPEGYSVSREKKERFSLILESASTNQTSMYLCASSTGTPFSGANVLTFGAGSRLTVL.

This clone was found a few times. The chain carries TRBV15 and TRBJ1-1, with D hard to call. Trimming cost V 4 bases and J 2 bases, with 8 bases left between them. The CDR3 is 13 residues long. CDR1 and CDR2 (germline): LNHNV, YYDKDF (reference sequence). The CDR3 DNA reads TGTGCCACCAGCATTCCCCCAAACACTGAAGCTTTCTTT. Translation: CATSIPPNTEAFF.

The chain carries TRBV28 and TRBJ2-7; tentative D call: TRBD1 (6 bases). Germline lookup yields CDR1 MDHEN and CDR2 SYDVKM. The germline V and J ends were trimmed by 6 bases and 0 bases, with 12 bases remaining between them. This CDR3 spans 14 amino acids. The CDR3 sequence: CASSSRGFSYEQYF. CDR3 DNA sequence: TGTGCCAGCAGCTCCAGGGGATTCTCCTACGAGCAGTACTTC.

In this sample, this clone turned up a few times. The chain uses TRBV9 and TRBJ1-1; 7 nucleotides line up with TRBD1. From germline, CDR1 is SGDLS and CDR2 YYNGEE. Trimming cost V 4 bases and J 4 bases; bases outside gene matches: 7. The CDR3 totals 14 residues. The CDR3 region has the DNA TGTGCCAGCAGCTCCAGTACAGGGGTCACTGAAGCTTTCTTT. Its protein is CASSSSTGVTEAFF.

Here the CDR3 DNA reads TGTGCCAGTAGTTTCCGCCGGCCGACACCCGGGACAGGGTCCTACGAGCAGTACTTC. Its protein product is CASSFRRPTPGTGSYEQYF. The chain carries TRBV19 and TRBJ2-7, with 9 bases lining up with TRBD1. V was clipped by 5 bases and J by 1 base; unmatched bases: 18. This CDR3 is built from 19 residues. Germline CDR1 and CDR2: LNHDA and SQIVND (reference sequence).

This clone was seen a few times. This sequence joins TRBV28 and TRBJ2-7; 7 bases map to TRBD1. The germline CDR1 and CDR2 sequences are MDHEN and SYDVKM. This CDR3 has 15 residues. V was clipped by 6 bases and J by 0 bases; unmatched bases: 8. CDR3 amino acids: CASSPGTASSYEQYF. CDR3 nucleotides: TGTGCCAGCAGCCCTGGGACAGCCAGCTCCTACGAGCAGTACTTC.

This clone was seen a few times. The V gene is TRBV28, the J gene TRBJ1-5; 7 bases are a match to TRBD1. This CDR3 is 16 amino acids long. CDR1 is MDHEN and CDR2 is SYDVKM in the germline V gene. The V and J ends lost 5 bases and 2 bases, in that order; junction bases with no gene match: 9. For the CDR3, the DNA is TGTGCCAGCAGTCCGAGGGGGCGCGGGGGCAATCAGCCCCAGCATTTT. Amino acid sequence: CASSPRGRGGNQPQHF.

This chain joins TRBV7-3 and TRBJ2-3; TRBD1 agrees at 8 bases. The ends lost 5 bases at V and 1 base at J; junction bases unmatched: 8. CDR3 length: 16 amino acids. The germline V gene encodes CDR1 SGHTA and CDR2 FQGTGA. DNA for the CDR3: TGTGCCAGCAGCCCTCCCGGACAGGGAGGCACAGATACGCAGTATTTT. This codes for CASSPPGQGGTDTQYF.

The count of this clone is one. The CDR3 protein is CASSAPTGRDSGGQPQHF. In DNA form, the CDR3 reads TGTGCCAGCAGCGCGCCAACGGGCCGGGACAGCGGGGGTCAGCCCCAGCATTTT. The gene calls are TRBV21-1 and TRBJ1-5. TRBV21-1 is a recognized pseudogene. The CDR3 loop spans 18 amino acids.

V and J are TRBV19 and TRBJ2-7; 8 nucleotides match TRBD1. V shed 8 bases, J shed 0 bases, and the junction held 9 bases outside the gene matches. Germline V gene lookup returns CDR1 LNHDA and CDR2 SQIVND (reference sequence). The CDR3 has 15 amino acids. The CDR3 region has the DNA TGTGCCAGTCGGGCCGGGACAGGCGTCTCCTACGAGCAGTACTTC. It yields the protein CASRAGTGVSYEQYF. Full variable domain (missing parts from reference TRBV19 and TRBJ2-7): DGGITQSPKYLFRKEGQNVTLSCEQNLNHDAMYWYRQDPGQGLRLIYYSQIVNDFQKGDIAEGYSVSREKKESFPLTVTSAQKNPTAFYLCASRAGTGVSYEQYFGPGTRLTVT.

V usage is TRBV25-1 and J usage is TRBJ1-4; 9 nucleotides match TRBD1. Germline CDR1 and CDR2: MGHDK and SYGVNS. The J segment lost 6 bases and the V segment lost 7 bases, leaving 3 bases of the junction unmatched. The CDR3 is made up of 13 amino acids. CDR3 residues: CASMGQGHEKLFF. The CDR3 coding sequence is TGTGCCAGCATGGGACAGGGTCATGAAAAACTGTTTTTT.

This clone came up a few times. The CDR3 DNA sequence: TGTGCCAGCAGCTTACAGGGGGCTGACACTGAAGCTTTCTTT. Translation gives CASSLQGADTEAFF. V and J are TRBV7-9 and TRBJ1-1; 8 nucleotides align to TRBD1. In germline, CDR1 is SEHNR, CDR2 FQNEAQ (reference sequence). This CDR3 is built from 14 residues. J was trimmed by 3 bases and V by 2 bases; bases with no gene match: 2.

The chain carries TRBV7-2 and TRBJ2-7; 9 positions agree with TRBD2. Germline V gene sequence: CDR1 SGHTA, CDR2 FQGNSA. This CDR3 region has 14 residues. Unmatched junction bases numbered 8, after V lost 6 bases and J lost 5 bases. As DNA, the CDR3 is TGTGCCAGCAGGCCGACTAGCGGATTCGACGAGCAGTACTTC. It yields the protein CASRPTSGFDEQYF.

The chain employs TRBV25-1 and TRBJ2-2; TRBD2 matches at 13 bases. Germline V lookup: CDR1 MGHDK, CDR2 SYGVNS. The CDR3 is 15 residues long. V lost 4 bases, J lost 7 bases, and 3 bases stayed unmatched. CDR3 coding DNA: TGTGCCAGCAGTGGTGGACTAGCGGGAGTCGGGGAGCTGTTTTTT. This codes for CASSGGLAGVGELFF. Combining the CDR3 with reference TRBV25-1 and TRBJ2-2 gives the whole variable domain EADIYQTPRYLVIGTGKKITLECSQTMGHDKMYWYQQDPGMELHLIHYSYGVNSTEKGDLSSESTVSRIRTEHFPLTLESARPSHTSQYLCASSGGLAGVGELFFGEGSRLTVL.

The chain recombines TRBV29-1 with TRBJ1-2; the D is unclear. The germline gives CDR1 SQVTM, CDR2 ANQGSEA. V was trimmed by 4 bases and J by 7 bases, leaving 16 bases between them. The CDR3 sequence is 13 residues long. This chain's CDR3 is CSVVLSSPGGYTF. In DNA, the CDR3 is TGCAGCGTTGTTCTCAGCAGTCCGGGTGGCTACACCTTC.

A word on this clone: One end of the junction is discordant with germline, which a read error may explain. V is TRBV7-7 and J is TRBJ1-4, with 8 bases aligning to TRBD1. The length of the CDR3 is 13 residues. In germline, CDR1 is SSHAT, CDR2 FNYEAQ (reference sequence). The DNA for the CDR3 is TGTGCTAGCAGCTCCGGGACAGGCGAGAAACTGTTTTTT. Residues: CASSSGTGEKLFF.

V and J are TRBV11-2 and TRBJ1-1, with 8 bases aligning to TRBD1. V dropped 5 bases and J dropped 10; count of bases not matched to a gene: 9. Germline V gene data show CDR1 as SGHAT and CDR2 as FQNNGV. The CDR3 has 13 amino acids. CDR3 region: CASSTGQDRIAFF. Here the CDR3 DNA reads TGTGCCAGCAGCACGGGACAGGACCGAATAGCTTTCTTT.

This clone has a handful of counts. The chain's CDR3 is CASSLISAGGAYEQYF. In DNA form, the CDR3 reads TGTGCCAGCAGCTTAATCTCAGCTGGGGGGGCCTACGAGCAGTACTTC. V gene TRBV7-2 combines with J gene TRBJ2-7; 7 bases are shared with TRBD2. Germline trimming cut 2 bases from V and 2 bases from J; bases unmatched to any gene: 9. The CDR3 contains 16 residues. CDR1 and CDR2 (germline): SGHTA, FQGNSA.

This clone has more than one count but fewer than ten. The CDR3 is CASSPPSGRDTQYF. CDR3 DNA: TGTGCCAGCAGCCCCCCCAGCGGGAGAGATACGCAGTATTTT. The J gene is TRBJ2-3, the V gene TRBV7-9; TRBD2 aligns across 8 bases. Trimming cost V 5 bases and J 5 bases; bases outside gene matches: 6. The CDR3 has 14 residues. Germline CDR1 and CDR2: SEHNR and FQNEAQ (reference sequence).

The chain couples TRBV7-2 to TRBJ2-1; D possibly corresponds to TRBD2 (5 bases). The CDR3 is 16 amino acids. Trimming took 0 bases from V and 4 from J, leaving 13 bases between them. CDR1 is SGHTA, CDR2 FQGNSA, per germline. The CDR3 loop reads CASSLAPRGRYNEQFF. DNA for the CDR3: TGTGCCAGCAGCTTAGCCCCCCGTGGGAGATACAATGAGCAGTTCTTC.

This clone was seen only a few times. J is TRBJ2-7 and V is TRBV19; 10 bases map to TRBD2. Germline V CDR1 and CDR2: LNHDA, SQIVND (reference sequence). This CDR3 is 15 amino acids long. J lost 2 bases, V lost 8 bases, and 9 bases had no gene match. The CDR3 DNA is TGTGCCAGTTCACGCTTAGCGGGAGGTGCCTACGAGCAGTACTTC. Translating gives CASSRLAGGAYEQYF.

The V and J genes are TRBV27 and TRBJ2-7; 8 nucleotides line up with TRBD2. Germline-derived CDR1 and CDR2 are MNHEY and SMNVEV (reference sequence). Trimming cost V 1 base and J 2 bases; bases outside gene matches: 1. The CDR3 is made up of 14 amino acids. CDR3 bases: TGTGCCAGCAGTTTATTTAGCGGGACCTACGAGCAGTACTTC. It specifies CASSLFSGTYEQYF.

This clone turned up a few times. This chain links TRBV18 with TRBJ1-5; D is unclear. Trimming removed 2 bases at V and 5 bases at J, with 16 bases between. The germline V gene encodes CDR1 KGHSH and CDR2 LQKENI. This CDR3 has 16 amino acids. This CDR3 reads CASSPASEGVDQPQHF. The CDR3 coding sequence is TGTGCCAGCTCACCAGCGAGCGAGGGTGTAGATCAGCCCCAGCATTTT. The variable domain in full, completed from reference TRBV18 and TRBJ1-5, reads NAGVMQNPRHLVRRRGQEARLRCSPMKGHSHVYWYRQLPEEGLKFMVYLQKENIIDESGMPKERFSAEFPKEGPSILRIQQVVRGDSAAYFCASSPASEGVDQPQHFGDGTRLSIL.

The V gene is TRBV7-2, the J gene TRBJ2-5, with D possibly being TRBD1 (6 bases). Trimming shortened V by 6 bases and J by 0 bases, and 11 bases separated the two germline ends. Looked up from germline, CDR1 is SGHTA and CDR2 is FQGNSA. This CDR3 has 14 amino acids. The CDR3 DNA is TGTGCCAGCAGTAAACAGGGTAACCAAGAGACCCAGTACTTC. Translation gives CASSKQGNQETQYF.

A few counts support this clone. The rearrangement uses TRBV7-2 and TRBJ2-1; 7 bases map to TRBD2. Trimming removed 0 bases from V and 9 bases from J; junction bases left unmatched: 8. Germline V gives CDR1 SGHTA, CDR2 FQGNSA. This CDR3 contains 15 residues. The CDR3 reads CASSLATGGSGEQFF. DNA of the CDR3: TGTGCCAGCAGCTTAGCCACGGGAGGAAGTGGTGAGCAGTTCTTC.

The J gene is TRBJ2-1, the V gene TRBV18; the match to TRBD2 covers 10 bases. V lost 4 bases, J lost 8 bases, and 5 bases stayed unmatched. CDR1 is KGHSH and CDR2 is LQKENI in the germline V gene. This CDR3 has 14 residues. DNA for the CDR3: TGTGCCAGCTCACGGGCTAGCGGGAGCGATGAGCAGTTCTTC. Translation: CASSRASGSDEQFF.

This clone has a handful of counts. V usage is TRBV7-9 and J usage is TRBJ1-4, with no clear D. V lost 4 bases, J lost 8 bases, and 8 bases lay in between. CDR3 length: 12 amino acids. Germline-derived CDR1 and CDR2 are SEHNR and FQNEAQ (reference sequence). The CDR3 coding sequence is TGTGCCAGCAGCTGGGCGAACGAAAAACTGTTTTTT. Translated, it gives CASSWANEKLFF. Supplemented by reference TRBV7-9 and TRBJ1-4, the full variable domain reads DTGVSQNPRHKITKRGQNVTFRCDPISEHNRLYWYRQTLGQGPEFLTYFQNEAQLEKSRLLSDRFSAERPKGSFSTLEIQRTEQGDSAMYLCASSWANEKLFFGSGTQLSVL.

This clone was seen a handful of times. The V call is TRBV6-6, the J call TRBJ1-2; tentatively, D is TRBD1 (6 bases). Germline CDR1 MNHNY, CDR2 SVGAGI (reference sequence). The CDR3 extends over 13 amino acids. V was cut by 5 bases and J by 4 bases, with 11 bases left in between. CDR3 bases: TGTGCCAGCAGTCTCGACAGGCCCTATGGCTACACCTTC. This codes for CASSLDRPYGYTF.

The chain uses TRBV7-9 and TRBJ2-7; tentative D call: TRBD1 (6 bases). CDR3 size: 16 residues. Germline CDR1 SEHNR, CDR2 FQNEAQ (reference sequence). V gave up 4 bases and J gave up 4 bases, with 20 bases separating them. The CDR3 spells CASSYPKGTSPYEQYF. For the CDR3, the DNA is TGTGCCAGCAGCTACCCGAAGGGGACATCCCCTTACGAGCAGTACTTC.

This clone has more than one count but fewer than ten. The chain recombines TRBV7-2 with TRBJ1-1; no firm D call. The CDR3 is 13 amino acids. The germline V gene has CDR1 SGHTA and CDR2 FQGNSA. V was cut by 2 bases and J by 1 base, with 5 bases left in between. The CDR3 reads CASSLLRNTEAFF. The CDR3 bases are TGTGCCAGCAGCTTACTTAGGAACACTGAAGCTTTCTTT.